This T cell receptor (beta chain) was recovered during a study of OX40 agonist ivuxolimab in advanced cancers. Trimming at V came to 4 bases and at J to 5 bases, leaving 12 bases not matched to a gene. The length of the CDR3 is 17 residues. Germline lookup yields CDR1 SGHNT and CDR2 YYREEE (reference sequence). Data came from immunoSEQ multiplex PCR; TCRdb stores just in-frame clones and leaves some out. The repertoire holds roughly 49,000 clones, with roughly 90% as singletons. The TCR originated in an adult with an advanced solid tumor such as melanoma, head and neck, liver or kidney cancer. The source material was CD4+ or CD8+ T cells sorted from blood, sampled in a trial of the OX40 agonist ivuxolimab. The chain joins TRBV5-4 to TRBJ2-2; the match to TRBD2 covers 9 bases. In DNA form, the CDR3 reads TGTGCCAGCAGCCACCAGGGAGGCCTAGCGGGAACCGGGGAGCTGTTTTTT. Amino acid sequence: CASSHQGGLAGTGELFF.